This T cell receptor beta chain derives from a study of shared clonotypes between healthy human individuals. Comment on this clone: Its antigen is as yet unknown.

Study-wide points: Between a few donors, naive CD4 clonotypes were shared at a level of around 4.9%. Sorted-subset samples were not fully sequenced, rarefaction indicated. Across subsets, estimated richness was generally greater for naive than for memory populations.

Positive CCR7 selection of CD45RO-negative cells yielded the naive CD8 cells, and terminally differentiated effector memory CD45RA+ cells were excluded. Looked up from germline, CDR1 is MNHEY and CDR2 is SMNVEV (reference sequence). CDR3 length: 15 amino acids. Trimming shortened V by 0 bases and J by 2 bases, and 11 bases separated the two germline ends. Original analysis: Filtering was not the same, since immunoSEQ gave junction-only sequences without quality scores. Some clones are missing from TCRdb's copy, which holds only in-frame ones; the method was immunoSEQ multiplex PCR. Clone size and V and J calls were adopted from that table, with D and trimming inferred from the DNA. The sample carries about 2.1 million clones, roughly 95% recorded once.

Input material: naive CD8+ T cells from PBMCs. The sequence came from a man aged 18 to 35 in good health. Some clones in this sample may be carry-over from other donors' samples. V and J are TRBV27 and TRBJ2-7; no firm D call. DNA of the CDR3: TGTGCCAGCAGTTTATCGATATCGGCGACCTACGAGCAGTACTTC. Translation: CASSLSISATYEQYF.